Following are 10 T cell receptor beta chains from one sample sequenced in a study of CD8 T cells in Susac syndrome (dated by TCRdb to 2018 to 2020). Libraries came from the immunoSEQ multiplex PCR assay. RNA was extracted with the RNeasy kit and roughly 0.45 to 1 ug was reverse transcribed using random hexamers. The raw public reads went through TCRdb reprocessing: fastp at Q25, MiXCR clone calling, in-frame beta chains kept. Each entry merges the rows of one CDR3 protein and shows their most common DNA and genes. The sample profile shows some 52,000 distinct CDR3 sequences; around 93% of them were found once. The ten largest clones capture about 0.51% of the sample. Sequencing was carried out using CD8+ T cells from PBMCs. Receptors were obtained from a human donor with multiple sclerosis.

The V and J genes are TRBV30 and TRBJ1-5; D is unclear. Germline V gene sequence: CDR1 GTSNPN, CDR2 SVGIG (reference sequence). The CDR3 has 13 residues. V gave up 3 bases and J gave up 0 bases, with 6 bases separating them. CDR3 amino acids: CAWRSSSNQPQHF. The CDR3 DNA reads TGTGCCTGGAGGTCGTCTAGCAATCAGCCCCAGCATTTT.

V usage is TRBV7-2 and J usage is TRBJ2-7; D gene unclear. V lost 1 base and J lost 0, with 7 bases in between. The length of the CDR3 is 14 residues. CDR1 and CDR2 (germline): SGHTA, FQGNSA. This CDR3 is CASSLVTYSYEQYF. DNA of the CDR3: TGTGCCAGCAGCTTAGTCACCTACTCCTACGAGCAGTACTTC.

The rearrangement links TRBV3-1 to TRBJ2-3; 9 bases align to TRBD2. The CDR3 is 14 amino acids. The J segment lost 6 bases and the V segment lost 3 bases, leaving 4 bases of the junction unmatched. The germline V gene has CDR1 LGHDT and CDR2 YNNKEL (reference sequence). CDR3 nucleotide sequence: TGTGCCAGCAGCCAGCTGACTAGCGGCGATACGCAGTATTTT. Translating it yields CASSQLTSGDTQYF.

About this clonotype: Its ends do not fully match the called genes, so a read error is possible. V is TRBV4-3 and J is TRBJ1-1; no clear D gene. Germline V gene data show CDR1 as LGHNA and CDR2 as YSLEER. The CDR3 contains 18 residues. The CDR3 region has the DNA TGCGCCAGCAGCCAAGATTGGGTGAAGTCGGAGATGAACACTGAAGTTTTCTTT. This gives the protein CASSQDWVKSEMNTEVFF.

The chain recombines TRBV28 with TRBJ1-2; unclear D gene. This CDR3 region has 12 residues. Germline V lookup: CDR1 MDHEN, CDR2 SYDVKM. Trimming stripped 7 bases from V and 4 bases from J, with 10 bases between. The CDR3 DNA follows: TGTGCCAGCATGGCACCCTTCTATGGCTACACCTTC. Translation gives CASMAPFYGYTF.

This chain connects TRBV7-9 to TRBJ1-4; D may be TRBD1 (5 bases). The CDR3 is 15 amino acids. CDR1 and CDR2 (germline): SEHNR, FQNEAQ (reference sequence). The ends were cut back, 5 bases at V and 3 bases at J, with 13 bases in the middle. CDR3 in DNA: TGTGCCAGCAGCCTGTTGGGGGACCCTAATGAAAAACTGTTTTTT. Translating it yields CASSLLGDPNEKLFF.

CDR3: CASSEGLAGVYEQYF. For the CDR3, the DNA is TGTGCCAGCAGTGAAGGACTAGCGGGAGTCTACGAGCAGTACTTC. V and J are TRBV2 and TRBJ2-7, with 12 bases aligning to TRBD2. CDR3 length: 15 residues. The V and J ends lost 1 base and 3 bases, in that order; junction bases with no gene match: 1. Per the germline V gene, CDR1 is SNHLY and CDR2 is FYNNEI.

DNA of the CDR3: TGCAGTGCTATATCGACAGGGGTGCCCTACGAGCAGTACTTC. Amino acid sequence: CSAISTGVPYEQYF. This chain joins TRBV20-1 and TRBJ2-7, with 8 bases fitting TRBD1. CDR3 length: 14 residues. From germline, CDR1 is DFQATT and CDR2 SNEGSKA (reference sequence). With V trimmed by 4 bases and J by 2 bases, 7 bases remained unmatched.

This clonotype was observed once. The J gene is TRBJ1-2, the V gene TRBV11-2; 8 nucleotides agree with TRBD1. This CDR3 spans 17 amino acids. Germline CDR1 reads SGHAT; CDR2 reads FQNNGV. V was clipped by 4 bases and J by 5 bases; unmatched bases: 15. DNA for the CDR3: TGTGCCAGCAGCTCCATAAGGACAGGGTGGAAAATTTATGGCTACACCTTC. It specifies CASSSIRTGWKIYGYTF.

The chain joins TRBV28 to TRBJ2-3; 9 bases map to TRBD2. The V segment lost 5 bases and the J segment 2 bases; nucleotides outside the gene matches: 11. This CDR3 region has 17 residues. Germline assignment: CDR1 MDHEN and CDR2 SYDVKM. CDR3 nucleotide sequence: TGTGCCAGCAGTCTAATAGAGCGGGGGGTTTACACAGATACGCAGTATTTT. Its translation is CASSLIERGVYTDTQYF.